A selection of T cell receptor beta chains follows, all from one sample in a study of cytomegalovirus exposure and HLA in healthy donors. Clones were read by immunoSEQ multiplex PCR, and TCRdb kept only the in-frame ones, dropping some. The repertoire consists of 130,000 to 150,000 clones, with over 75% occurring once and the leading ten covering 8.8%. Sequencing input: PBMCs. The receptors here all came from a woman between 50 and 59 years old in good health and CMV-seropositive. The CDR3 runs from the conserved cysteine through the conserved F or W. D genes are given only for firm matches. Some rows mark clone size as missing; the rest say once, few, many or name a class of expanded clone.

cdr3_length	j_call	clone_size	v_call	d_call	cdr3_nt	cdr3_aa
15	TRBJ2-1	-	TRBV28	TRBD2	TGTGCCAGCAGTTTCCTTTTAGCGGGGGGAAATGAGCAGTTCTTC	CASSFLLAGGNEQFF
16	TRBJ1-2	-	TRBV4-3	TRBD1	TGCGCCAGCAGCCAAGATTGGACAGGGGCCAACTATGGCTACACCTTC	CASSQDWTGANYGYTF
13	TRBJ2-7	-	TRBV28	TRBD1	TGTGCCAGCAGTATGGGACAGATCTACGAGCAGTACTTC	CASSMGQIYEQYF
16	TRBJ2-1	-	TRBV15	TRBD2	TGTGCCACCACCAGACTAGCGGGGAGCTCCTACAATGAGCAGTTCTTC	CATTRLAGSSYNEQFF
15	TRBJ1-2	-	TRBV5-4	-	TGTGCCAGCAGCCTGCCAGGCAGCTCAACCTATGGCTACACCTTC	CASSLPGSSTYGYTF
14	TRBJ1-1	-	TRBV6-5	TRBD1	TGTGCCAGCAGTCTACGACAGGGTGGCACTGAAGCTTTCTTT	CASSLRQGGTEAFF
15	TRBJ2-3	-	TRBV7-9	TRBD2	TGTGCCAGCACCCCAGGGCGGGGGTTCACAGATACGCAGTATTTT	CASTPGRGFTDTQYF
16	TRBJ2-4	-	TRBV7-3	TRBD1	TGTGCCAGCAGCCGGACAGGGCCCTTAGCCAAAAACATTCAGTACTTC	CASSRTGPLAKNIQYF
16	TRBJ2-7	-	TRBV4-2	TRBD2	TGTGCCAGCAGCCAAGGGGTTAGCGGGGTTTCCTACGAGCAGTACTTC	CASSQGVSGVSYEQYF
14	TRBJ1-2	once	TRBV29-1	TRBD1	TGCAGCGCATCGGACAGGGGGCTTATCTATGGCTACACCTTC	CSASDRGLIYGYTF
14	TRBJ2-1	-	TRBV6-4	TRBD1	TGTGCCAGCAGTGTCACAGGGGGCTACAATGAGCAGTTCTTC	CASSVTGGYNEQFF
19	TRBJ1-2	-	TRBV6-4	-	TGTGCCAGCAGTGATGTCTTTCCGGTATCAGGGGAAAGGCCTTATGGCTACACCTTC	CASSDVFPVSGERPYGYTF
15	TRBJ1-2	-	TRBV28	TRBD1	TGTGCCAGCAGTTTGTGGACAGGGGGGAACTATGGCTACACCTTC	CASSLWTGGNYGYTF
13	TRBJ1-3	-	TRBV7-2	-	TGTGCCAGCAGCTCCAGGGTAGGAAACACCATATATTTT	CASSSRVGNTIYF
14	TRBJ2-1	few	TRBV5-4	-	TGTGCCAGCAGCTTTGGGGGGACCTACAATGAGCAGTTCTTC	CASSFGGTYNEQFF
12	TRBJ2-7	-	TRBV28	-	TGTGCCAGCAGCCCCCGCAGGGGCGAGCAGTACTTC	CASSPRRGEQYF
11	TRBJ2-7	-	TRBV10-3	-	TGTGCCATCAGTGGGGGGGACGAGCAGTACTTC	CAISGGDEQYF
14	TRBJ1-6	-	TRBV9	-	TGTGCCAGCAGCGTAGGGGGGCTCGGTTCACCCCTCCACTTT	CASSVGGLGSPLHF
15	TRBJ2-5	-	TRBV5-1	-	TGCGCCAGCAGAGACCCCCAGGGTAGTGGGGAGACCCAGTACTTC	CASRDPQGSGETQYF
15	TRBJ2-3	once	TRBV6-1	TRBD1	TGTGCCAGCAGTTCCTACAGGGGCAACACAGATACGCAGTATTTT	CASSSYRGNTDTQYF
15	TRBJ2-2	-	TRBV28	-	TGTGCCAGCAGTTTAGGTGAAGTGAGCCCCGGGGAGCTGTTTTTT	CASSLGEVSPGELFF
16	TRBJ1-5	-	TRBV18	-	TGTGCCAGCTCACCTCGGGGGACGGTTAGCAATCAGCCCCAGCATTTT	CASSPRGTVSNQPQHF
14	TRBJ2-3	-	TRBV7-6	-	TGTGCCAGCAGCTTAGTGCGGAACACAGATACGCAGTATTTT	CASSLVRNTDTQYF
13	TRBJ1-4	-	TRBV18	-	TGTGCCAGCTCACCACGAGGGAATGAAAAACTGTTTTTT	CASSPRGNEKLFF
16	TRBJ1-2	-	TRBV7-2	TRBD1	TGTGCCAGCAGCCCACTGGACAGGGGCCCCCACTATGGCTACACCTTC	CASSPLDRGPHYGYTF
13	TRBJ1-3	-	TRBV30	-	TGTGCCTGGAGTGGAGGCTCTGGAAACACCATATATTTT	CAWSGGSGNTIYF
16	TRBJ2-2	-	TRBV6-1	TRBD1	TGTGCCAGCAGTGAGGCCCGACAGGGTGGTATCGGGGAGCTGTTTTTT	CASSEARQGGIGELFF
15	TRBJ1-1	-	TRBV5-4	TRBD1	TGTGCCAGCAGCCGAAATGACAGGGAGGCGGATAGAGCTTTCTTT	CASSRNDREADRAFF
16	TRBJ2-3	-	TRBV5-1	-	TGCGCCAGCAGCTTTTCCCAGGGGCGCCCGGGGGATACGCAGTATTTT	CASSFSQGRPGDTQYF
16	TRBJ2-1	-	TRBV7-3	TRBD2	TGTGCCAGCAGCACTAGCGGGGGAAGCTCCTACAATGAGCAGTTCTTC	CASSTSGGSSYNEQFF
17	TRBJ2-4	once	TRBV7-2	TRBD1	TGTGCCAGCAGCTACTGGACAGGGATGGGGGCCAAAAACATTCAGTACTTC	CASSYWTGMGAKNIQYF
13	TRBJ1-5	-	TRBV7-2	TRBD1	TGTGCCAGCAGCTTCGACAGGGACCAGCCCCAGCATTTT	CASSFDRDQPQHF
12	TRBJ2-1	once	TRBV29-1	-	TGCAGCGTTGAAGAAGGCCGCGGTGAGCAGTTCTTC	CSVEEGRGEQFF
14	TRBJ2-1	-	TRBV12-5	-	TGTGCTAGTGGTTTGGGGGGACTGTACAATGAGCAGTTCTTC	CASGLGGLYNEQFF
12	TRBJ1-1	-	TRBV4-1	TRBD1	TGCGCCAGCAGCCCCGGGACAGCTGAAGCTTTCTTT	CASSPGTAEAFF
18	TRBJ2-2	-	TRBV4-2	TRBD2	TGTGCCAGCAGCGACGGGCGGGGGGCCCCCTCGGGCACCGGGGAGCTGTTTTTT	CASSDGRGAPSGTGELFF
14	TRBJ1-6	-	TRBV19	-	TGTGCCGTCAGTCCTCAAGGGGGGGTATCACCCCTCCACTTT	CAVSPQGGVSPLHF
14	TRBJ1-4	-	TRBV10-3	TRBD1	TGTGCCATCAGTTCCGGGACAGGGAATGAAAAACTGTTTTTT	CAISSGTGNEKLFF
12	TRBJ1-2	few	TRBV6-6	-	TGTGCCAGCAGTTGGGGGGATTATGGCTACACCTTC	CASSWGDYGYTF
16	TRBJ2-2	once	TRBV7-3	TRBD1	TGTGCCAGCAGCTTAACCGGACAGGTTAACACCGGGGAGCTGTTTTTT	CASSLTGQVNTGELFF
14	TRBJ2-1	few	TRBV29-1	TRBD1	TGCAGCGCTACCGGGACAGAACAACACAATGAGCAGTTCTTC	CSATGTEQHNEQFF
15	TRBJ2-1	-	TRBV7-7	TRBD1	TGTGCTAGCAGCACAGGGACAGGGGGTAACAATGAGCAGTTCTTC	CASSTGTGGNNEQFF
16	TRBJ1-5	-	TRBV6-6	-	TGTGCCAGCAGTTACGGGGCAGGGGCAGGGAATCAGCCCCAGCATTTT	CASSYGAGAGNQPQHF
14	TRBJ2-3	-	TRBV30	TRBD1	TGTGCCCAAAGACAGGGTCTTGGCACAGATACGCAGTATTTT	CAQRQGLGTDTQYF
13	TRBJ1-5	-	TRBV4-3	-	TGCGCCAGCAGCGGGGGGAGTAATCAGCCCCAGCATTTT	CASSGGSNQPQHF
14	TRBJ2-7	-	TRBV10-3	TRBD2	TGTGCCATCAGTGCTAGCGGGGGGACCTACGAGCAGTACTTC	CAISASGGTYEQYF
13	TRBJ2-7	few	TRBV29-1	TRBD1	TGCAGCGTTACCACGACAGGGAGCTACGAGCAGTACTTC	CSVTTTGSYEQYF
17	TRBJ2-7	-	TRBV4-3	TRBD1	TGCGCCAGCAGCCTTCACTCCGGGACAGGGGGTACCTACGAGCAGTACTTC	CASSLHSGTGGTYEQYF